One and the same sample provided the 17 T cell receptor beta chains below, sequenced in a study of metastatic and nonmetastatic thyroid tumors. Each patient went into thyroid surgery without having received any treatment. TCRdb re-called the PCR reads with MiXCR. In the table there are around 50,000 clones, just under 30% of which are singletons. The sample taken for sequencing was blood. These receptors all come from a female donor with papillary thyroid cancer or a benign thyroid nodule (not recorded which). Some clones in this sample may be carry-over from other donors' samples.

The V gene is TRBV20-1, the J gene TRBJ1-1; D remains unclear. CDR1 is DFQATT and CDR2 is SNEGSKA in the germline V gene (reference sequence). This CDR3 has 13 amino acids. V lost 0 bases to trimming and J lost 10 bases, with 15 bases between them. CDR3 nucleotides: TGCAGTGCTAGAGATCTAAAAGCGGTGGGAGCTTTCTTT. Translation: CSARDLKAVGAFF.

The J gene is TRBJ2-7, the V gene TRBV6-2 or TRBV6-3; TRBD2 aligns across 9 bases. The CDR3 sequence is 14 residues long. CDR1 is MNHEY and CDR2 is SVGEGT in the germline V gene. After removal of 2 bases from V and 6 bases from J, the junction contained 5 bases not matched to a gene. The CDR3 coding sequence is TGTGCCAGCAGTTACCTTGGGACTAGCAGCGAGCAGTACTTC. Its protein is CASSYLGTSSEQYF.

This clone was counted only a few times. The rearrangement joins TRBV20-1 to TRBJ1-3, with 7 bases aligning to TRBD1. Germline trimming cut 3 bases from V and 6 bases from J; bases unmatched to any gene: 2. The CDR3 loop spans 12 amino acids. The germline V gene has CDR1 DFQATT and CDR2 SNEGSKA (reference sequence). CDR3 region: CSARQGVNTIYF. As DNA, the CDR3 is TGCAGTGCTAGGCAGGGGGTAAACACCATATATTTT.

The chain is built from TRBV12-3 or TRBV12-4 and TRBJ2-1; 12 bases map to TRBD2. The junction had 24 bases not matched to a gene; V was cut back by 4 bases and J by 8 bases. This CDR3 spans 21 amino acids. The CDR3 reads CASSSRQAFLPTSGRYDEQFF. The CDR3 DNA is TGTGCCAGCAGTTCCCGACAGGCCTTTCTTCCGACTAGCGGGAGATACGATGAGCAGTTCTTC.

V usage is TRBV4-1 and J usage is TRBJ2-7; D not resolved. CDR1 and CDR2 from the germline V gene are MGHRA and YSYEKL. This CDR3 has 13 amino acids. Trimming left V 1 base short and J 3 bases short, with 7 bases between. CDR3 residues: CASSQGLFYEQYF. CDR3 nucleotides: TGCGCCAGCAGCCAAGGGCTTTTCTACGAGCAGTACTTC.

The chain links TRBV6-1 to TRBJ2-7; 9 bases fit TRBD1. This CDR3 has 14 amino acids. V trimming: 5 bases; J trimming: 2 bases; junction bases outside the gene matches: 4. Germline CDR1 MNHNS, CDR2 SASEGT. The CDR3 sequence: CASSRDRDAYEQYF. The CDR3 DNA reads as TGTGCCAGCAGTCGGGACAGGGACGCCTACGAGCAGTACTTC.

The V gene is TRBV28, the J gene TRBJ2-2, with a possible D match to TRBD2 (5 bases). From germline, CDR1 is MDHEN and CDR2 SYDVKM. This CDR3 has 15 amino acids. V lost 0 bases and J lost 6, with 11 bases in between. In nucleotides, the CDR3 is TGTGCCAGCAGTTTATGTAATAGCGTAGCCGGGGAGCTGTTTTTT. Translating gives CASSLCNSVAGELFF.

The CDR3 sequence is CASSLDRNIQYF. The CDR3, as DNA: TGTGCCAGCAGCTTAGACAGAAACATTCAGTACTTC. This chain links TRBV30 with TRBJ2-4, with D perhaps matching TRBD1 (5 bases). The germline V gene has CDR1 GTSNPN and CDR2 SVGIG (reference sequence). The CDR3 runs to 12 residues. Trimming removed 8 bases from V and 6 bases from J, with 14 bases in between. Full variable domain (remainder filled in from reference TRBV30 and TRBJ2-4): SQTIHQWPATLVQPVGSPLSLECTVEGTSNPNLYWYRQAAGRGLQLLFYSVGIGQISSEVPQNLSASRPQDRQFILSSKKLLLSDSGFYLCASSLDRNIQYFGAGTRLSVL.

This clone was counted a few times. The J gene is TRBJ2-3, the V gene TRBV12-3 or TRBV12-4; D remains unclear. TRBJ1-5 matches the DNA end more closely, so the J call is doubtful. The CDR3 runs 12 residues. This chain's CDR3 is CASSSGTDTQHF. CDR3 coding DNA: TGTGCCAGCAGTTCGGGCACAGATACGCAGCATTTT.

This clone turned up a few times. This chain uses TRBV3-1 with TRBJ2-3; D may be TRBD2 (6 bases). Trimming took off 4 bases at V and 3 bases at J, with 11 bases between the two ends. CDR3 length: 14 residues. The V gene's germline CDR1 is LGHDT and CDR2 YNNKEL (reference sequence). Here the CDR3 reads CASSRGVVTDTQYF. The CDR3 nucleotides are TGTGCCAGCAGCCGCGGGGTCGTAACAGATACGCAGTATTTT.

This clone appeared a few times. The gene calls are TRBV20-1 and TRBJ2-1; D is unresolved. The germline CDR1 and CDR2 sequences are DFQATT and SNEGSKA (reference sequence). The V and J ends lost 7 bases and 8 bases respectively, with 12 bases between them. The CDR3 runs 11 residues. The CDR3 loop reads CSVGLRHEQFF. As DNA, the CDR3 is TGCAGTGTTGGGCTCCGGCATGAGCAGTTCTTC.

This clone came up a few times. The J gene is TRBJ2-3, the V gene TRBV12-3 or TRBV12-4; a weak D match, TRBD1 (5 bases). The V end lost 4 bases, the J end lost 0 bases, and 11 bases lay between the germline ends. The CDR3 is made up of 15 amino acids. CDR3 protein: CASSWGESSTDTQYF. Here the CDR3 DNA reads TGTGCCAGCAGTTGGGGCGAATCTAGCACAGATACGCAGTATTTT.

The chain combines TRBV28 with TRBJ2-1; a possible D gene is TRBD2 (5 bases). This CDR3 has 13 amino acids. V was pared by 7 bases and J by 3 bases, with 10 bases between. Germline V gives CDR1 MDHEN, CDR2 SYDVKM. Written as DNA, the CDR3 is TGTGCCAGCAACCTCCGGGACTACAATGAGCAGTTCTTC. This encodes CASNLRDYNEQFF.

This clone is medium-sized in the sample. This chain links TRBV27 with TRBJ2-3; D remains ambiguous. The ends were cut back, 5 bases at V and 0 bases at J, with 12 bases in the middle. CDR3 length: 15 amino acids. Germline values: CDR1 MNHEY, CDR2 SMNVEV (reference sequence). The CDR3, as DNA: TGTGCCAGCAGTCCCGACACTGGAAGCACAGATACGCAGTATTTT. Translated: CASSPDTGSTDTQYF.

V gene TRBV20-1 combines with J gene TRBJ2-1; 13 bases fit TRBD2. Germline trimming cut 3 bases from V and 7 bases from J; bases unmatched to any gene: 6. Germline V CDR1 and CDR2: DFQATT, SNEGSKA (reference sequence). The CDR3 has 15 residues. This CDR3 reads CSARPGLAGRNEQFF. For the CDR3, the DNA is TGCAGTGCTAGGCCGGGACTAGCGGGACGGAATGAGCAGTTCTTC.

Written as DNA, the CDR3 is TGTGCCAGCAGTTACCGAGATGTCTACGAGCAGTACTTC. Translation: CASSYRDVYEQYF. This chain uses TRBV6-5 with TRBJ2-7; D uncertain. The CDR3 has 13 residues. From germline, CDR1 is MNHEY and CDR2 SVGAGI. The V and J ends lost 2 bases and 3 bases respectively, with 8 bases between them.

The sample holds a few counts of this clone. The rearrangement uses TRBV6-1 and TRBJ2-7; 10 bases fit TRBD1. V was clipped by 1 base and J by 2 bases; unmatched bases: 2. There are 15 residues in the CDR3. Germline CDR1 and CDR2: MNHNS and SASEGT. CDR3 amino acids: CASSEDGTGAYEQYF. The CDR3, as DNA: TGTGCCAGCAGTGAAGACGGGACAGGGGCCTACGAGCAGTACTTC.